This T cell receptor beta chain was obtained from a study of neurological immune-mediated disorders. Time point: longitudinal time-point 2. Trimming cost V 4 bases and J 0 bases, with 13 bases left between them. Germline V gene data show CDR1 as LGHNA and CDR2 as YNFKEQ. The CDR3 runs 16 residues. The method for making cDNA was 5'RACE, and it used 10-nucleotide random UMIs. MiXCR, run by TCRdb on the 5' RACE reads, gives a single entry per CDR3 protein. The sample comprises about 33,000 distinct CDR3 sequences, 13% of which are singletons, and less than 2.5% rests with the top ten. This clonotype was seen at least ten times.

Input material: PBMCs. The TCR sequence derives from a woman aged 40 to 50 in good health. The chain employs TRBV4-2 and TRBJ1-3; D not resolved. In DNA, the CDR3 is TGTGCCAGCAGCCCCACCTCGGGCATCTCTGGAAACACCATATATTTT. Translating gives CASSPTSGISGNTIYF.